These T cell receptor beta chains were read from a single sample in a study of blood T cells in healthy people across ages. TCRdb redid the calling of the 5' RACE reads with MiXCR, one entry per CDR3 protein. Seen here are roughly 1,300,000 distinct CDR3 sequences, approximately 59% observed once, and the top ten hold roughly 7%. Source material: blood. The receptors come from a man younger than 35 in good health. CDR3s include the opening cysteine and the closing phenylalanine or tryptophan. D genes are given only for firm matches. Rows may omit the clone size; those that give it use once, few, many or a size class.

.,.,TRBV29-1,TRBJ1-1,TGCAGCGTTGGAACCTACACTGAAGCTTTCTTT,CSVGTYTEAFF
.,.,TRBV2,TRBJ1-2,TGTGCCAGCAGTGAAGGACAGTTTTATGGCTACACCTTC,CASSEGQFYGYTF
.,TRBD2,TRBV20-1,TRBJ2-4,TGCAGTGCCCCCGGCGCGGGAGGGCCTGGTGGAAAAAACATTCAGTACTTC,CSAPGAGGPGGKNIQYF
.,.,TRBV29-1,TRBJ2-1,TGCAGCGTTGAGTCGGTGAGGGGCCTTAATTCGGAGCAGTTCTTC,CSVESVRGLNSEQFF
.,.,TRBV20-1,TRBJ2-5,TGCAGTGCTAGAGGCCTCCGCATCCAAGAGACCCAGTACTTC,CSARGLRIQETQYF
.,.,TRBV4-1,TRBJ1-1,TGCGCCAGCAGCCACCCCGGTGGGAACACTGAAGCTTTCTTT,CASSHPGGNTEAFF
.,.,TRBV5-6,TRBJ1-2,TGTGCCAGCAGCTTGTGGAGGGGAGGGTTCTATGGCTACACCTTC,CASSLWRGGFYGYTF
.,TRBD2,TRBV7-9,TRBJ2-7,TGTGCCAGCAGCTCGGGACTAGTTTTGTACGAGCAGTACTTC,CASSSGLVLYEQYF
.,TRBD2,TRBV24-1,TRBJ2-2,TGTGCCACCAGTGATTTAGGCACTAGCGGGAGGACCGGGGAGCTGTTTTTT,CATSDLGTSGRTGELFF
.,.,TRBV2,TRBJ2-7,TGTGCCGTCAGGTTAGAGGCACGGGACCCTTACGAGCAGTACTTC,CAVRLEARDPYEQYF
.,.,TRBV28,TRBJ2-1,TGTGCCAGCAGGTTGGGGTTGGGTGAGCAGTTCTTC,CASRLGLGEQFF
.,TRBD2,TRBV4-1,TRBJ2-3,TGCGCCAGCAGCCCGAGGGGACTAGCGGGGGGGCCTAGTGGAGATACGCAGTATTTT,CASSPRGLAGGPSGDTQYF
once,TRBD1,TRBV6-5,TRBJ1-5,TGTGCCAGCAGTCCCACCGGGACAGGGGTCGGGCAGCCCCAGCATTTT,CASSPTGTGVGQPQHF
few,.,TRBV10-2,TRBJ1-2,TGCGCCAGCAGTGGGGGTTGGGACTATGGCTACACCTTC,CASSGGWDYGYTF
.,.,TRBV11-2,TRBJ2-7,TGTGCCAGCAAGGGGGGCAGGGAGAACTACGAGCAGTACTTC,CASKGGRENYEQYF
once,.,TRBV6-4,TRBJ2-5,TGTGCCAGCAGGGGCCCAAAACAGAGAAACAATGAGCAGTACTTC,CASRGPKQRNNEQYF
.,TRBD1,TRBV6-5,TRBJ1-2,TGTGCCAGCAGTTACCCCGGACAGGGAAGAGATGGCTACACCTTC,CASSYPGQGRDGYTF
.,.,TRBV20-1,TRBJ2-3,TGCAGTGCTAGGGTGTCGGGACGCACAGATACGCAGTATTTT,CSARVSGRTDTQYF
few,TRBD1,TRBV6-4,TRBJ1-2,TGTGCCAGCAGTCAGACAGGGGGCGCCCCAATTTCGAATGGCTACACCTTC,CASSQTGGAPISNGYTF
.,.,TRBV29-1,TRBJ1-2,TGCAGCGTTGAAAGTTATAACTATGGCTACACCTTC,CSVESYNYGYTF
few,.,TRBV4-3,TRBJ2-1,TGCGCCAGCAGCCAAGATCTGGACAACAATGAGCAGTTCTTC,CASSQDLDNNEQFF
.,TRBD2,TRBV11-2,TRBJ2-3,TGTGCCAGCAGCTTGGCGGCTAGCGGGAGGGCCGTTGATACGCAGTATTTT,CASSLAASGRAVDTQYF
.,.,TRBV10-3,TRBJ2-5,TGTGCCATCAGTGGTGACACCCAAGAGACCCAGTACTTC,CAISGDTQETQYF
.,.,TRBV20-1,TRBJ2-5,TGCAGTGCTAGACCGACACGGGTCGAGGTTAGGACCCAGTACTTC,CSARPTRVEVRTQYF
few,.,TRBV4-1,TRBJ2-1,TGCGCCAGCAGCCGGGAGCCTCGCGACAGTTACAATGAGCAGTTCTTC,CASSREPRDSYNEQFF
.,TRBD1,TRBV2,TRBJ1-2,TGTGCCAGCCCCTCTGGACAGGGGGCGTTTGGCTACACCTTC,CASPSGQGAFGYTF
few,.,TRBV7-2,TRBJ2-3,TGTGCCAGCAGCTTAAGTAGTTATTGGCCAGATACGCAGTATTTT,CASSLSSYWPDTQYF